Shown below are 15 T cell receptor beta chains from a single sample sequenced in a study of T-cell reconstitution after alpha-beta-depleted transplantation in children. Preparation of the TCRbeta library involved a method that used unique molecular identifiers. From the PCR reads, TCRdb called clonotypes with MiXCR, one entry per CDR3 protein. The sample contains about 400,000 distinct CDR3 sequences, about 20% of which appear only once. The material sequenced was PBMCs from the stem cell graft donor, taken from the stem cell graft. These receptors were taken from a human donor who donated a stem cell graft to a child with acute myeloid leukemia.

There are many counts of this clonotype. The rearrangement joins TRBV20-1 to TRBJ2-1; D uncertain. From germline, CDR1 is DFQATT and CDR2 SNEGSKA (reference sequence). The CDR3 runs to 11 residues. Trimming cost V 8 bases and J 0 bases, with 5 bases left between them. The CDR3 region is CSTDSYNEQFF. As DNA, the CDR3 is TGCAGTACGGACTCCTACAATGAGCAGTTCTTC.

The chain joins TRBV12-3 or TRBV12-4 to TRBJ1-1; a possible D gene is TRBD1 (6 bases). V was cut by 5 bases and J by 0 bases, with 13 bases left in between. The CDR3 runs 15 residues. The CDR3 loop is CASSVLTGMNTEAFF. CDR3 bases: TGTGCCAGCAGTGTCTTGACAGGTATGAACACTGAAGCTTTCTTT.

This clonotype was observed a handful of times. J is TRBJ2-7 and V is TRBV4-1; a weak D match, TRBD1 (5 bases). The CDR3 extends over 13 amino acids. The germline gives CDR1 MGHRA, CDR2 YSYEKL. V gave up 0 bases and J gave up 6 bases, with 9 bases separating them. CDR3 nucleotides: TGCGCCAGCAGCCAAGACATGACAGTCGAGCAGTACTTC. Residues: CASSQDMTVEQYF.

At least ten counts were recorded for this clonotype. The gene calls are TRBV12-3 or TRBV12-4 and TRBJ1-1, with no clear D. V gave up 3 bases and J gave up 1 base, with 6 bases separating them. The CDR3 runs 13 residues. CDR3 sequence: CASSLARNTEAFF. CDR3 DNA sequence: TGTGCCAGCAGTTTGGCCCGGAACACTGAAGCTTTCTTT.

This clonotype appeared a few times. The chain carries TRBV4-2 and TRBJ2-7; TRBD2 matches at 11 bases. V was pared by 3 bases and J by 12 bases, with 10 bases of the junction left unmatched. This CDR3 has 14 residues. The V gene's germline CDR1 is LGHNA and CDR2 YNFKEQ. The chain's CDR3 is CASSHTGTSGEVYF. CDR3 DNA: TGTGCCAGCAGCCACACCGGGACTAGCGGAGAGGTGTACTTC.

The chain combines TRBV12-3 or TRBV12-4 with TRBJ2-2; 8 bases fit TRBD2. The CDR3 sequence is 14 residues long. Germline trimming cut 5 bases from V and 3 bases from J; bases unmatched to any gene: 2. CDR3 nucleotides: TGTGCCAGCAGTCACGGGAGGGACACCGGGGAGCTGTTTTTT. It yields the protein CASSHGRDTGELFF.

This chain uses TRBV5-1 with TRBJ1-5; 7 bases match TRBD1. Germline loops: CDR1 SGHRS, CDR2 YFSETQ. V lost 4 bases to trimming and J lost 5 bases; unmatched junction nucleotides: 6. This CDR3 comprises 14 residues. In nucleotides, the CDR3 is TGCGCCAGCAGCCCCGGGACAGACCATCAGCCCCAGCATTTT. Its translation is CASSPGTDHQPQHF.

This clonotype was detected only a few times. The V and J genes are TRBV5-1 and TRBJ2-5; no reliable D call. V shed 4 bases and J shed 5 bases, with 15 bases lying between them. Looked up from germline, CDR1 is SGHRS and CDR2 is YFSETQ. This CDR3 has 14 amino acids. CDR3 region: CASSPNEFVETQYF. The CDR3 bases are TGCGCCAGCAGCCCGAACGAGTTTGTGGAGACCCAGTACTTC. The full variable domain, rest sourced from reference TRBV5-1 and TRBJ2-5, is KAGVTQTPRYLIKTRGQQVTLSCSPISGHRSVSWYQQTPGQGLQFLFEYFSETQRNKGNFPGRFSGRQFSNSRSEMNVSTLELGDSALYLCASSPNEFVETQYFGPGTRLLVL.

This clonotype was seen a handful of times. The chain joins TRBV7-2 to TRBJ2-1; D remains unclear. This CDR3 contains 13 residues. Germline CDR1 reads SGHTA; CDR2 reads FQGNSA. V lost 2 bases to trimming and J lost 9 bases, with 11 bases between them. Written as DNA, the CDR3 is TGTGCCAGCAGCTTATCGGCAGTACCTGAGCAGTTCTTC. Protein product: CASSLSAVPEQFF.

This clonotype was found many times. The chain employs TRBV20-1 and TRBJ2-5; a possible D gene is TRBD1 (5 bases). Germline values: CDR1 DFQATT, CDR2 SNEGSKA (reference sequence). The CDR3 extends over 13 amino acids. The ends were cut back, 6 bases at V and 5 bases at J, with 16 bases in the middle. The CDR3 DNA reads TGCAGTGCCCTTTCCCAGGGATCGGAGACCCAGTACTTC. As protein: CSALSQGSETQYF.

This clonotype was recorded many times. This chain connects TRBV20-1 to TRBJ1-1; 7 positions agree with TRBD1. There are 13 residues in the CDR3. J lost 1 base, V lost 4 bases, and 3 bases had no gene match. The germline gives CDR1 DFQATT, CDR2 SNEGSKA (reference sequence). The CDR3 nucleotides are TGCAGTGCTAAGGGACAGCGGAACACTGAAGCTTTCTTT. It is translated as CSAKGQRNTEAFF.

The rearrangement joins TRBV20-1 to TRBJ2-1; TRBD2 might be the D (5 bases). Germline V CDR1 and CDR2: DFQATT, SNEGSKA (reference sequence). This CDR3 is 15 amino acids long. Trimming cost V 6 bases and J 0 bases, with 15 bases left between them. The CDR3 coding sequence is TGCAGTGCCGAGGACTGGCGGGCCTCCTACAATGAGCAGTTCTTC. Encoded protein: CSAEDWRASYNEQFF.

This chain joins TRBV7-9 and TRBJ1-2; TRBD1 might be the D (5 bases). The CDR3 spans 13 residues. The V and J ends lost 5 bases and 4 bases respectively, with 11 bases between them. Germline CDR1 and CDR2: SEHNR and FQNEAQ (reference sequence). The CDR3 sequence is CASSPTAPYGYTF. For the CDR3, the DNA is TGTGCCAGCAGCCCGACAGCACCCTATGGCTACACCTTC. The full variable domain, completed using reference TRBV7-9 and TRBJ1-2, is DTGVSQNPRHKITKRGQNVTFRCDPISEHNRLYWYRQTLGQGPEFLTYFQNEAQLEKSRLLSDRFSAERPKGSFSTLEIQRTEQGDSAMYLCASSPTAPYGYTFGSGTRLTVV.

V is TRBV5-1 and J is TRBJ2-3, with TRBD2 matching 11 bases. The V and J ends lost 6 bases and 4 bases, in that order; junction bases with no gene match: 7. This CDR3 has 15 residues. Germline-derived CDR1 and CDR2 are SGHRS and YFSETQ. The CDR3 region is CASKHRTSGPDTQYF. Here the CDR3 DNA reads TGCGCCAGCAAGCACAGGACTAGCGGGCCAGATACGCAGTATTTT.

This clonotype was picked up a small number of times. The chain has TRBV27 and TRBJ2-1; D is tentatively TRBD1 or TRBD2 (5 bases each). Looked up from germline, CDR1 is MNHEY and CDR2 is SMNVEV (reference sequence). V shed 7 bases and J shed 7 bases, with 20 bases lying between them. The CDR3 is made up of 15 amino acids. CDR3 DNA: TGTGCCAGCACTCAGTCGGGACCTCGCATTAATGAGCAGTTCTTC. Translation: CASTQSGPRINEQFF.